This TCR beta chain was captured by sequencing in a study of blood T cell repertoires in COVID-19. Study-wide background: Some COVID-19 samples were acute and others convalescent; all came from the United States, Italy and Spain.

Sequencing was performed with immunoSEQ multiplex PCR; in TCRdb, only in-frame clones are kept and a portion is missing. The profile covers about 23,000 clones, with 90% appearing a single time and 18% taken by the ten largest. This CDR3 is built from 12 residues. Germline assignment: CDR1 SGHNT and CDR2 YYREEE (reference sequence). V dropped 4 bases and J dropped 0 bases, with 4 bases sitting between them. This TCR was sampled from a human donor in a cohort sampled during active COVID-19. What was sequenced was peripheral blood. This chain joins TRBV5-4 and TRBJ1-2, with no clear D. The DNA for the CDR3 is TGTGCCAGCAGCGTTACTAACTATGGCTACACCTTC. It yields the protein CASSVTNYGYTF.